This T cell receptor (beta chain) was documented in a study of identical twins. Study findings and constraints: Invariant T cells like MAIT and iNKT could partly confound the zero-insertion analyses. Memory repertoires showed no such pattern, whereas abundant cord blood beta clonotypes carried fewer insertions.

TCRdb reprocessed the 5' RACE reads with MiXCR, giving one entry per CDR3 protein. The sample includes 450,000 or so distinct CDR3 sequences, 24% of them seen just once. This clonotype turned up a few times. The target antigen is unknown. The CDR3 loop spans 13 amino acids. Germline lookup yields CDR1 SEHNR and CDR2 FQNEAQ (reference sequence). Trimming took off 0 bases at V and 6 bases at J, with 9 bases between the two ends. In addition, the sample was reused for a study of T cells expressing NK-cell markers. That work states: In several experiments, an anti-gamma-delta TCR antibody restricted sorting to alpha-beta TCR T cells.

Sequenced input: CD4+ T cells sorted from blood. The TCR originated in a woman under 30 in good health. The V call is TRBV7-9, the J call TRBJ2-7; D could derive from TRBD1 or TRBD2 (6 bases each). The CDR3 coding sequence is TGTGCCAGCAGCTTAGCTCGGGGGCTCGAGCAGTACTTC. It is translated as CASSLARGLEQYF.